This is a list of T cell receptor beta chains from one sample in a study of OX40 agonist ivuxolimab in advanced cancers. Only in-frame clones appear in the TCRdb table, and some are missing; sequencing was by immunoSEQ multiplex PCR. The sample lists fewer than 55,000 clones, 75% to 90% occurring once. The starting material was CD4+ or CD8+ T cells sorted from blood, obtained in a trial of the OX40 agonist ivuxolimab. Receptors were obtained from an adult with an advanced solid tumor such as melanoma, head and neck, liver or kidney cancer. CDR3s include the opening cysteine and the closing phenylalanine or tryptophan. Fields, in order: D gene, V gene, CDR3 length, J gene, clone size, CDR3 DNA, CDR3 protein. A D gene is named only where the DNA matches it firmly. A row's size may be missing; if present it is once, few, many or a size class.

D gene: TRBD1; V gene: TRBV2; CDR3 length: 16; J gene: TRBJ1-1; clone size: .; CDR3 DNA: TGTGCCAGCAGAGACGGGACAGGGCCTCACCGCCTTGAAGCTTTCTTT; CDR3 protein: CASRDGTGPHRLEAFF
D gene: .; V gene: TRBV7-9; CDR3 length: 14; J gene: TRBJ1-2; clone size: .; CDR3 DNA: TGTGCCAGCAGCTCGACAGCTTTTAACTATGGCTACACCTTC; CDR3 protein: CASSSTAFNYGYTF
D gene: .; V gene: TRBV7-2; CDR3 length: 16; J gene: TRBJ2-3; clone size: .; CDR3 DNA: TGTGCCAGCAGCTTCGTTAGAGAGGGACCTCCTTTGGGGCAGTATTTT; CDR3 protein: CASSFVREGPPLGQYF
D gene: .; V gene: TRBV27; CDR3 length: 13; J gene: TRBJ2-7; clone size: once; CDR3 DNA: TGTGCCAGCGGAGGACTAAAACTCTACGAGCAGTACTTC; CDR3 protein: CASGGLKLYEQYF
D gene: .; V gene: TRBV30; CDR3 length: 14; J gene: TRBJ1-6; clone size: .; CDR3 DNA: TGTGCCTGGAGTCAGTCGGGGAATAATTCACCCCTCCACTTT; CDR3 protein: CAWSQSGNNSPLHF
D gene: .; V gene: TRBV5-6; CDR3 length: 17; J gene: TRBJ1-3; clone size: few; CDR3 DNA: TGTGCCAGCAGCCCGATGCTAACCGGGACGCAAGGAAACACCATATATTTT; CDR3 protein: CASSPMLTGTQGNTIYF
D gene: TRBD2; V gene: TRBV5-1; CDR3 length: 16; J gene: TRBJ2-2; clone size: .; CDR3 DNA: TGCGCCAGCAGCTTGGCGGCGGGGGGGAACACCGGGGAGCTGTTTTTT; CDR3 protein: CASSLAAGGNTGELFF
D gene: .; V gene: TRBV9; CDR3 length: 15; J gene: TRBJ1-1; clone size: .; CDR3 DNA: TGTGCCAGCAGCGTCGGGGAGGGTTGGGGGACTGAAGCTTTCTTT; CDR3 protein: CASSVGEGWGTEAFF
D gene: TRBD1; V gene: TRBV5-1; CDR3 length: 14; J gene: TRBJ1-4; clone size: once; CDR3 DNA: TGCGCCAGCAGCCCGGGACAGACGTATGAAAAACTGTTTTTT; CDR3 protein: CASSPGQTYEKLFF
D gene: .; V gene: TRBV7-8; CDR3 length: 12; J gene: TRBJ2-7; clone size: once; CDR3 DNA: TGTGCCAGCAGCTTAGTCACCTACGAGCAGTACTTC; CDR3 protein: CASSLVTYEQYF
D gene: TRBD2; V gene: TRBV28; CDR3 length: 17; J gene: TRBJ2-5; clone size: few; CDR3 DNA: TGTGCCAGCAGTTTGTCCAGTAGCGGGAGAGTAGCGGAGACCCAGTACTTC; CDR3 protein: CASSLSSSGRVAETQYF
D gene: TRBD2; V gene: TRBV7-9; CDR3 length: 13; J gene: TRBJ2-1; clone size: .; CDR3 DNA: TGTGCCAGCAGCCAAAGCGGGAGATATGAGCAGTTCTTC; CDR3 protein: CASSQSGRYEQFF
D gene: TRBD1; V gene: TRBV7-6; CDR3 length: 14; J gene: TRBJ2-7; clone size: .; CDR3 DNA: TGTGCCAGCAGCCGCACCGGGACAGGGTACGAGCAGTACTTC; CDR3 protein: CASSRTGTGYEQYF
D gene: .; V gene: TRBV7-2; CDR3 length: 15; J gene: TRBJ1-5; clone size: .; CDR3 DNA: TGTGCCAGCAGTTTCTCGGGGGGGGGCAATCAGCCCCAGCATTTT; CDR3 protein: CASSFSGGGNQPQHF
D gene: .; V gene: TRBV7-6; CDR3 length: 13; J gene: TRBJ1-6; clone size: few; CDR3 DNA: TGTGCCAGTGCAGGCACTAATAATTCACCCCTCCACTTT; CDR3 protein: CASAGTNNSPLHF
D gene: TRBD1; V gene: TRBV5-6; CDR3 length: 15; J gene: TRBJ1-6; clone size: few; CDR3 DNA: TGTGCCAGCAGCTGGGGGGACAGGGAAAATTCACCCCTCCACTTT; CDR3 protein: CASSWGDRENSPLHF
D gene: .; V gene: TRBV7-2; CDR3 length: 15; J gene: TRBJ1-6; clone size: once; CDR3 DNA: TGTGCCAGCAGCTTAGATCAGCCTCATAATTCACCCCTCCACTTT; CDR3 protein: CASSLDQPHNSPLHF
D gene: .; V gene: TRBV19; CDR3 length: 14; J gene: TRBJ1-5; clone size: .; CDR3 DNA: TGTGCCAGTAGTAAACCCAGTAGCAATCAGCCCCAGCATTTT; CDR3 protein: CASSKPSSNQPQHF
D gene: .; V gene: TRBV10-3; CDR3 length: 15; J gene: TRBJ2-5; clone size: .; CDR3 DNA: TGTGCCATCGGAGGCGGTAGGACTACACAAGAGACCCAGTACTTC; CDR3 protein: CAIGGGRTTQETQYF
D gene: .; V gene: TRBV15; CDR3 length: 15; J gene: TRBJ2-7; clone size: .; CDR3 DNA: TGTGCCACCAGCATATCCGGAGGTGATACCTACGAGCAGTACTTC; CDR3 protein: CATSISGGDTYEQYF
D gene: .; V gene: TRBV5-1; CDR3 length: 15; J gene: TRBJ1-1; clone size: .; CDR3 DNA: TGCGCCAGCAGCTTGAGTGGGACGGCGAACACTGAAGCTTTCTTT; CDR3 protein: CASSLSGTANTEAFF
D gene: .; V gene: TRBV27; CDR3 length: 16; J gene: TRBJ2-1; clone size: .; CDR3 DNA: TGTGCCAGCAGCTTAATGGACGGATTCTCCTACAATGAGCAGTTCTTC; CDR3 protein: CASSLMDGFSYNEQFF
D gene: .; V gene: TRBV21-1; CDR3 length: 20; J gene: TRBJ2-3; clone size: .; CDR3 DNA: TGTGCCAGCAGCAAGGGACAGGGGGCGGGGGGGCCGGGCGAAGCAGATACGCAGTATTTT; CDR3 protein: CASSKGQGAGGPGEADTQYF